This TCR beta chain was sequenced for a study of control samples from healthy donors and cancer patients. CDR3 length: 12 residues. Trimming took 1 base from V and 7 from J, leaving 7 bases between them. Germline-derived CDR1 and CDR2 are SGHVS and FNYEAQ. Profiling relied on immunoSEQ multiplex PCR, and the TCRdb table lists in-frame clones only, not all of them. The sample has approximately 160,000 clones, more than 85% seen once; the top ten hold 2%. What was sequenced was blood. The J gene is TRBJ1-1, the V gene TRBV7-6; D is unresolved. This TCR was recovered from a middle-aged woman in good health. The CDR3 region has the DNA TGTGCCAGCAGCTTAGAGTTTGGTGAAGCTTTCTTT. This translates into CASSLEFGEAFF.